The 5 T cell receptor beta chains presented below share a single source sample, sequenced in a study of cytomegalovirus exposure and HLA in healthy donors. The PCR had 60 Vbeta and 13 Jbeta primers. Sequencing was performed with immunoSEQ multiplex PCR; in TCRdb, only in-frame clones are kept and a portion is missing. The sample has roughly 63,000 clones, roughly 77% seen once. The sequenced material came from PBMCs. Every receptor here comes from a woman aged 35 to 49 in good health and CMV-seropositive.

The chain employs TRBV7-8 and TRBJ1-6; D is possibly TRBD1 (6 bases). The CDR3 length is 15 residues. CDR1 and CDR2 (germline): SGHVS, FQNEAQ. V was clipped by 4 bases and J by 1 base, with 8 bases between them. CDR3 residues: CASSSGVSYNSPLHF. For the CDR3, the DNA is TGTGCCAGCAGCTCAGGGGTTTCCTATAATTCACCCCTCCACTTT.

This rearrangement joins TRBV7-8 to TRBJ2-7; D gene uncertain. The V gene's germline CDR1 is SGHVS and CDR2 FQNEAQ. The CDR3 consists of 14 residues. Deletions cut 1 base from V and 0 bases from J, with 7 bases between. The CDR3 DNA sequence: TGTGCCAGCAGCTTAGAACCTAGCTCCTACGAGCAGTACTTC. This sequence encodes CASSLEPSSYEQYF.

This chain joins TRBV30 and TRBJ2-2, with no clear D. CDR1 and CDR2 (germline): GTSNPN, SVGIG (reference sequence). The V end was cut by 2 bases, the J end by 1 base, with 14 bases between. The CDR3 contains 16 residues. CDR3 DNA sequence: TGTGCCTGGAGTCCGCTGACACCCTGGAACACCGGGGAGCTGTTTTTT. This sequence encodes CAWSPLTPWNTGELFF.

The chain employs TRBV6-1 and TRBJ2-2; 9 bases fit TRBD1. CDR1 is MNHNS and CDR2 is SASEGT in the germline V gene. V was pared by 7 bases and J by 5 bases, with 2 bases of the junction left unmatched. The CDR3 covers 13 residues. CDR3 sequence (DNA): TGTGCCAGCAACAGGGGGCGGACCGGGGAGCTGTTTTTT. This gives the protein CASNRGRTGELFF.

This clone was picked up a small number of times. The gene calls are TRBV6-5 and TRBJ2-3; 8 bases agree with TRBD1. Germline-derived CDR1 and CDR2 are MNHEY and SVGAGI. V trimming: 7 bases; J trimming: 2 bases; junction bases outside the gene matches: 2. This CDR3 is 13 amino acids long. CDR3 loop: CASMGQDTDTQYF. As DNA, the CDR3 is TGTGCCAGCATGGGACAGGACACAGATACGCAGTATTTT.